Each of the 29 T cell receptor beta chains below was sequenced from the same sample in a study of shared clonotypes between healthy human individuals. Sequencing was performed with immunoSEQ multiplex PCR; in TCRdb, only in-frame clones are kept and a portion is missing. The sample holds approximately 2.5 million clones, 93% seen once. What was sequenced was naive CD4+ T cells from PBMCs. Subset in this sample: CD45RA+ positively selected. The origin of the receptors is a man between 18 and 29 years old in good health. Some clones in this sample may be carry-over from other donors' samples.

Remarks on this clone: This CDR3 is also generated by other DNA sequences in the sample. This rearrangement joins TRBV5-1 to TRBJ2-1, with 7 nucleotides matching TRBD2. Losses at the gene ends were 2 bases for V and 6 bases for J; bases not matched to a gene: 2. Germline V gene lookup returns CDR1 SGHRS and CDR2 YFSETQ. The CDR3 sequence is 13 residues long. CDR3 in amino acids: CASSLERGNEQFF. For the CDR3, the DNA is TGCGCCAGCAGCTTAGAGCGGGGCAATGAGCAGTTCTTC.

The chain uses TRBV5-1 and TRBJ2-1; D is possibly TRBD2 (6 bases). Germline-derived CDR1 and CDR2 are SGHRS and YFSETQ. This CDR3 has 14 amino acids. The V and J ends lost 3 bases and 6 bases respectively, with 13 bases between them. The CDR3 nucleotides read TGCGCCAGCAGCTCCTATCCGGGGGTCAATGAGCAGTTCTTC. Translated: CASSSYPGVNEQFF.

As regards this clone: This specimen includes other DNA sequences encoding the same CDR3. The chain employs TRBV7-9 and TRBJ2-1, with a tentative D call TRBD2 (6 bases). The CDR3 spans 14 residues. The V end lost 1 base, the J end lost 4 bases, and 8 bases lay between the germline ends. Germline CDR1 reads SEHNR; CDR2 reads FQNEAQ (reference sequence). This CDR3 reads CASSLDSGYNEQFF. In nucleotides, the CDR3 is TGTGCCAGCAGCTTAGATAGCGGATACAATGAGCAGTTCTTC.

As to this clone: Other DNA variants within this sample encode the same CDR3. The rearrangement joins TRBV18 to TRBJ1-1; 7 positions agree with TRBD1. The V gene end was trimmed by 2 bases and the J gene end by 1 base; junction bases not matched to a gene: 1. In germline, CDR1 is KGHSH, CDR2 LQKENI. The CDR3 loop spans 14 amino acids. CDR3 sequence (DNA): TGTGCCAGCTCACCAGGGACAGCGAACACTGAAGCTTTCTTT. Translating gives CASSPGTANTEAFF.

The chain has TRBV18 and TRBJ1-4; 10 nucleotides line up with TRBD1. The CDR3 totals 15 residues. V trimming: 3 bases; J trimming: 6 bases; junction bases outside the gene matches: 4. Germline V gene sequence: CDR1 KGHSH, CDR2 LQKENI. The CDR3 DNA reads TGTGCCAGCTCACCTTTCGGGACAGGGGATGAAAAACTGTTTTTT. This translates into CASSPFGTGDEKLFF. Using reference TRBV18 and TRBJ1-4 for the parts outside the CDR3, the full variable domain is NAGVMQNPRHLVRRRGQEARLRCSPMKGHSHVYWYRQLPEEGLKFMVYLQKENIIDESGMPKERFSAEFPKEGPSILRIQQVVRGDSAAYFCASSPFGTGDEKLFFGSGTQLSVL.

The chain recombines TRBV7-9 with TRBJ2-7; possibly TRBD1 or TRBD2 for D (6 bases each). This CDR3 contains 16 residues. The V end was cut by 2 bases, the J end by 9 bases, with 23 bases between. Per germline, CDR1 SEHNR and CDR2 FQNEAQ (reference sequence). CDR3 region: CASSLRGADLPRRQYF. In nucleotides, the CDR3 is TGTGCCAGCAGCTTAAGGGGGGCTGACTTGCCCCGTCGGCAGTACTTC.

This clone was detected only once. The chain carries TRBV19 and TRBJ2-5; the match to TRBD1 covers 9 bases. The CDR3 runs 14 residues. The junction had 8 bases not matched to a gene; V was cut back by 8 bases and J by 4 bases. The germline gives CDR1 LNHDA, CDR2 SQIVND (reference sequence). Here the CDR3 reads CASSKQGARETQYF. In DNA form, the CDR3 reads TGTGCCAGTTCGAAACAGGGGGCGCGAGAGACCCAGTACTTC. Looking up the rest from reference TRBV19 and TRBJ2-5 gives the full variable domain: DGGITQSPKYLFRKEGQNVTLSCEQNLNHDAMYWYRQDPGQGLRLIYYSQIVNDFQKGDIAEGYSVSREKKESFPLTVTSAQKNPTAFYLCASSKQGARETQYFGPGTRLLVL.

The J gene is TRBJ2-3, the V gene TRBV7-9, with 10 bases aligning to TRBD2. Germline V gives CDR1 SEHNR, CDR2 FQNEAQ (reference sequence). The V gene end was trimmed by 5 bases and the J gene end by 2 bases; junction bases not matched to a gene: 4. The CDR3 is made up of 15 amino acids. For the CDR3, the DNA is TGTGCCAGCAGCAGGACTAGCGGACACACAGATACGCAGTATTTT. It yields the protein CASSRTSGHTDTQYF.

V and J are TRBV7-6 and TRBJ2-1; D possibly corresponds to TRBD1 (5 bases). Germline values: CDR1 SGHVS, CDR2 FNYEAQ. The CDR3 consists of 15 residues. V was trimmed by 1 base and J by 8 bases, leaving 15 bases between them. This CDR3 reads CASSLGQRQSDEQFF. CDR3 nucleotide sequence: TGTGCCAGCAGCTTAGGACAGAGACAGTCGGATGAGCAGTTCTTC.

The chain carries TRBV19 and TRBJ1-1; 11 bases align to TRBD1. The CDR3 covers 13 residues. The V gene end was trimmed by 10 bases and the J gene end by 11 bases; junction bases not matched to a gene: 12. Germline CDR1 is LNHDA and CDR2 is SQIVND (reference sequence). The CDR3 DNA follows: TGTGCCACCCCAATGGACAGGGGGCTTTGGGCTTTCTTT. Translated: CATPMDRGLWAFF.

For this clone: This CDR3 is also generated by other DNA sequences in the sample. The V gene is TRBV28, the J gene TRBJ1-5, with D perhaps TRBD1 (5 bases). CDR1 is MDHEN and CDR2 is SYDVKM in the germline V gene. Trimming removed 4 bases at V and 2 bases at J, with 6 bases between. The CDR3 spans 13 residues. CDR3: CASSSTGNQPQHF. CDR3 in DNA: TGTGCCAGCAGTTCGACAGGCAATCAGCCCCAGCATTTT.

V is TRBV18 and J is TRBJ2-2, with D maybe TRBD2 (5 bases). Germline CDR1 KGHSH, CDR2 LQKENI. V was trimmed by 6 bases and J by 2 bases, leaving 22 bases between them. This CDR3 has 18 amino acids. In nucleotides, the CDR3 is TGTGCCAGCTCGAGGGTGTATGGGCAGGAGTCTAACACCGGGGAGCTGTTTTTT. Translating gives CASSRVYGQESNTGELFF.

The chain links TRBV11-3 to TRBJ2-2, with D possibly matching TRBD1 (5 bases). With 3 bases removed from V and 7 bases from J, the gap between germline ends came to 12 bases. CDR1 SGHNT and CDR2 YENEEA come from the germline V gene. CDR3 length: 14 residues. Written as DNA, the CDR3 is TGTGCCAGCAGCTTTGACAGAAAAAACGGGGAGCTGTTTTTT. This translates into CASSFDRKNGELFF.

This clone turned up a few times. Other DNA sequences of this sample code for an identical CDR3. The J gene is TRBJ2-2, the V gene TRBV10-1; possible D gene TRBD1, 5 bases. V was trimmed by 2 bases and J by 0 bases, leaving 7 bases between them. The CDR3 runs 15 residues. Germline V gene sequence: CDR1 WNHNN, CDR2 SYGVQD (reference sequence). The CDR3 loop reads CASSEVTANTGELFF. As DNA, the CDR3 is TGCGCCAGCAGTGAGGTGACAGCGAACACCGGGGAGCTGTTTTTT.

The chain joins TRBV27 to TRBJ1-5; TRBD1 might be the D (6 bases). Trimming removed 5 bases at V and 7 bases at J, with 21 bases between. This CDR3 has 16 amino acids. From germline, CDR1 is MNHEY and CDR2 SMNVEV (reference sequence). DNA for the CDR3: TGTGCCAGCAGTGAACCGGTCATGGCAGGGGCCCAGCCCCAGCATTTT. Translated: CASSEPVMAGAQPQHF.

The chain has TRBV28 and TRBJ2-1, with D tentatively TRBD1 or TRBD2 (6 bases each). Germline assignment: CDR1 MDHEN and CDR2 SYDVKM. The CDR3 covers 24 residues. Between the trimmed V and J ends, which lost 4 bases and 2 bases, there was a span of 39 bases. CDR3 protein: CASSSQGRWQSEDSGGGPYNEQFF. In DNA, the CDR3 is TGTGCCAGCAGTTCGCAGGGGAGGTGGCAGTCCGAAGATAGCGGAGGGGGACCCTACAATGAGCAGTTCTTC.

The CDR3 nucleotides read TGCAGCGTTACGACAGGGGGCAATCAGCCCCAGCATTTT. Translated: CSVTTGGNQPQHF. The V call is TRBV29-1, the J call TRBJ1-5; 8 bases match TRBD1. There are 13 residues in the CDR3. The germline V gene encodes CDR1 SQVTM and CDR2 ANQGSEA. Germline trimming cut 5 bases from V and 2 bases from J; bases unmatched to any gene: 2.

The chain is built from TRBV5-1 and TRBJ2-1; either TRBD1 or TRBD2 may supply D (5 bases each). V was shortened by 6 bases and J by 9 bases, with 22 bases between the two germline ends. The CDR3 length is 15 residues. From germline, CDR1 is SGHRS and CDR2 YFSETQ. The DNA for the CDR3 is TGCGCCAGCAAGGAGTCCGGGACCACCTACGGTGAGCAGTTCTTC. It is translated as CASKESGTTYGEQFF. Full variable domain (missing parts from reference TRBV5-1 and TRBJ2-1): KAGVTQTPRYLIKTRGQQVTLSCSPISGHRSVSWYQQTPGQGLQFLFEYFSETQRNKGNFPGRFSGRQFSNSRSEMNVSTLELGDSALYLCASKESGTTYGEQFFGPGTRLTVL.

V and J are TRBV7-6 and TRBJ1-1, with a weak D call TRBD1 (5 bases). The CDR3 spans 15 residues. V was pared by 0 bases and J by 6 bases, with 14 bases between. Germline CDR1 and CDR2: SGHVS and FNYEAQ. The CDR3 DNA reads TGTGCCAGCAGCTTAGCTGTTCCGGGACGTGCTGAAGCTTTCTTT. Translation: CASSLAVPGRAEAFF. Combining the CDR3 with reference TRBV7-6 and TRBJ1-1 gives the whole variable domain GAGVSQSPRYKVTKRGQDVALRCDPISGHVSLYWYRQALGQGPEFLTYFNYEAQQDKSGLPNDRFSAERPEGSISTLTIQRTEQRDSAMYRCASSLAVPGRAEAFFGQGTRLTVV.

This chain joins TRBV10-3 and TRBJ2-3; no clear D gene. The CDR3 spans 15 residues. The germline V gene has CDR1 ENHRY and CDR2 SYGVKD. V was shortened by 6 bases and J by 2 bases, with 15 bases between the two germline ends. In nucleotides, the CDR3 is TGTGCCATCAGGACGGGTGAGGAGATCACAGATACGCAGTATTTT. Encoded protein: CAIRTGEEITDTQYF.

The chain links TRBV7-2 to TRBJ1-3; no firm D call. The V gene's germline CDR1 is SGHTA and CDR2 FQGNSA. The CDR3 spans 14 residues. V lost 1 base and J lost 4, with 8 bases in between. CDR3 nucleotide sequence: TGTGCCAGCAGCTTAGGCACACCAGGAAACACCATATATTTT. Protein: CASSLGTPGNTIYF. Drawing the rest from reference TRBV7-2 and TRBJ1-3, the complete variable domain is GAGVSQSPSNKVTEKGKDVELRCDPISGHTALYWYRQSLGQGLEFLIYFQGNSAPDKSGLPSDRFSAERTGGSVSTLTIQRTQQEDSAVYLCASSLGTPGNTIYFGEGSWLTVV.

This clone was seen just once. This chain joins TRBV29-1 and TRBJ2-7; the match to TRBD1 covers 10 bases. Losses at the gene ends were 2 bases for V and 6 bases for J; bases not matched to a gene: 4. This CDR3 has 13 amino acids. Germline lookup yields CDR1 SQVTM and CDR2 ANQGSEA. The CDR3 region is CSVEIGTGAEQYF. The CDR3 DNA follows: TGCAGCGTTGAAATAGGGACAGGGGCCGAGCAGTACTTC.

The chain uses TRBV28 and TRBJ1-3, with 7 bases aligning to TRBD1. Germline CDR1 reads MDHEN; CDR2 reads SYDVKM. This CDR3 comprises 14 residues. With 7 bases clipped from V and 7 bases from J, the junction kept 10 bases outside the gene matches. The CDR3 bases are TGTGCCAGCATCTCCCCGGGACAGTCCAACACCATATATTTT. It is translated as CASISPGQSNTIYF.

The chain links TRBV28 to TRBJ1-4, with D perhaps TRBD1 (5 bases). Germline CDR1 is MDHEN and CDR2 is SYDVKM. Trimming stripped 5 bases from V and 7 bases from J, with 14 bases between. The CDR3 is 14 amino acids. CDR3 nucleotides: TGTGCCAGCAGTCTCGGGGGGACTGCTGAAAAACTGTTTTTT. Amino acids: CASSLGGTAEKLFF.

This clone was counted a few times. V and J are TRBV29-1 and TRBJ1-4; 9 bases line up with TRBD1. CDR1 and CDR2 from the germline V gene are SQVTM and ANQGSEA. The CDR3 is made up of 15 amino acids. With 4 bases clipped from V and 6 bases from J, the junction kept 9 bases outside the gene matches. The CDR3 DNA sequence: TGCAGCGTTGCACCAGGACAGGGGCCAGATGAAAAACTGTTTTTT. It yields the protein CSVAPGQGPDEKLFF.

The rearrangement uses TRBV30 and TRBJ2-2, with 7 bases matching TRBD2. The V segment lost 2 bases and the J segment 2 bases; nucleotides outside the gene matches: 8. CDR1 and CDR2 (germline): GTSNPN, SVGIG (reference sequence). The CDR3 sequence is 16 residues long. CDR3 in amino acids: CAWSKASGRNTGELFF. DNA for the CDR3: TGTGCCTGGAGTAAGGCTAGCGGACGAAACACCGGGGAGCTGTTTTTT. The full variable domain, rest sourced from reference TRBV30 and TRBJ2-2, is SQTIHQWPATLVQPVGSPLSLECTVEGTSNPNLYWYRQAAGRGLQLLFYSVGIGQISSEVPQNLSASRPQDRQFILSSKKLLLSDSGFYLCAWSKASGRNTGELFFGEGSRLTVL.

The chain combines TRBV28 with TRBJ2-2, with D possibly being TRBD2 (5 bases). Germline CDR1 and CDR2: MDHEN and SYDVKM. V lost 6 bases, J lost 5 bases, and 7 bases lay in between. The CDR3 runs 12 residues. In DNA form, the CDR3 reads TGTGCCAGCAGCCCGGGGACCGGGGAGCTGTTTTTT. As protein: CASSPGTGELFF.

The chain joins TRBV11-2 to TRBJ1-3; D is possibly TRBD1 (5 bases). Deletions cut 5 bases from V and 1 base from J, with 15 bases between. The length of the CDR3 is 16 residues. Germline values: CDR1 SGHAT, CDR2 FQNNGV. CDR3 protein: CASSRTSDKSGNTIYF. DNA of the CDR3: TGTGCCAGCAGCCGTACCTCGGACAAGTCTGGAAACACCATATATTTT.

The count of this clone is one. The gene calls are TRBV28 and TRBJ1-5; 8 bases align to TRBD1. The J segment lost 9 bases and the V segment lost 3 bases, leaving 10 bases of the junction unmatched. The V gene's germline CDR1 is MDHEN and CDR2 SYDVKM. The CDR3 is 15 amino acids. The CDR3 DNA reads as TGTGCCAGCAGTTTCCGACAGGGGCCCTGGACGCCCCAGCATTTT. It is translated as CASSFRQGPWTPQHF.